The 24 T cell receptor beta chains reported below all come from one sample, sequenced in a study of shared clonotypes between healthy human individuals. Cells designated naive CD8 were CD45RO-negative and were positively selected for CCR7, with terminally differentiated effector memory CD45RA+ cells excluded. Assay: immunoSEQ multiplex PCR; the TCRdb copy retains only in-frame clones and omits some. The sample lists about 2 million clones; approximately 94% were seen once. The sequenced sample consisted of naive CD8+ T cells sorted from blood. These receptors originate from a man aged 18 to 29 in good health.

Note on this clone: The junction does not match germline at one end; this may be a read error. The chain links TRBV2 to TRBJ2-1; 9 bases are shared with TRBD1. The CDR3 contains 12 residues. Looked up from germline, CDR1 is SNHLY and CDR2 is FYNNEI. The DNA for the CDR3 is TGTGCCAGCAGTGATGCCGGGACAGGGCTAGTCTTC. Protein sequence: CASSDAGTGLVF.

This clone is a singleton in its sample. The chain has TRBV7-9 and TRBJ1-5, with 9 bases identical to TRBD1. The CDR3 sequence is 15 residues long. Germline loops: CDR1 SEHNR, CDR2 FQNEAQ (reference sequence). The ends lost 5 bases at V and 5 bases at J; junction bases unmatched: 7. This CDR3 reads CASSPGDRAYQPQHF. The CDR3 DNA sequence: TGTGCCAGCAGCCCGGGGGACAGGGCCTATCAGCCCCAGCATTTT.

V is TRBV6-5 and J is TRBJ2-1; 9 nucleotides align to TRBD2. This CDR3 is 15 amino acids long. J lost 8 bases, V lost 2 bases, and 7 bases had no gene match. CDR1 and CDR2 (germline): MNHEY, SVGAGI. The CDR3 is CASSYGSGGLDEQFF. The CDR3, as DNA: TGTGCCAGCAGTTACGGGAGCGGGGGGTTGGATGAGCAGTTCTTC.

V is TRBV29-1 and J is TRBJ2-1, with D unresolved. CDR1 and CDR2 from the germline V gene are SQVTM and ANQGSEA. Between the trimmed V and J ends, which lost 0 bases and 9 bases, there was a span of 6 bases. The CDR3 is 11 amino acids. DNA of the CDR3: TGCAGCGTTGAAGATCGGGTTGAGCAGTTCTTC. The encoded protein is CSVEDRVEQFF.

The J gene is TRBJ2-7, the V gene TRBV5-4; a possible D gene is TRBD1 (7 bases). The CDR3 runs 16 residues. The ends were cut back, 0 bases at V and 1 base at J, with 14 bases in the middle. Germline-derived CDR1 and CDR2 are SGHNT and YYREEE (reference sequence). The CDR3, as DNA: TGTGCCAGCAGCTTGGCCAGGGGGGCCCTATCCTACGAGCAGTACTTC. Its protein is CASSLARGALSYEQYF. Drawing the rest from reference TRBV5-4 and TRBJ2-7, the complete variable domain is ETGVTQSPTHLIKTRGQQVTLRCSSQSGHNTVSWYQQALGQGPQFIFQYYREEENGRGNFPPRFSGLQFPNYSSELNVNALELDDSALYLCASSLARGALSYEQYFGPGTRLTVT.

As DNA, the CDR3 is TGTGCCAGCAGCTTCGAAGGCAGGCATATCGGGAATTCACCCCTCCACTTT. This translates into CASSFEGRHIGNSPLHF. The V gene is TRBV5-5, the J gene TRBJ1-6; D unresolved. Germline V gene sequence: CDR1 SGHKS, CDR2 YYEKEE (reference sequence). The CDR3 extends over 17 amino acids. V lost 2 bases and J 7 bases, leaving 19 bases between the germline ends.

The chain joins TRBV29-1 to TRBJ2-7; D is uncertain. V lost 6 bases and J 4 bases, leaving 22 bases between the germline ends. CDR3 length: 15 amino acids. Looked up from germline, CDR1 is SQVTM and CDR2 is ANQGSEA. The CDR3 nucleotides read TGCAGCGTCATTATCAGACCGGAAGACCCGTACGAGCAGTACTTC. Translation: CSVIIRPEDPYEQYF.

This chain joins TRBV23-1 and TRBJ2-2, with D perhaps TRBD1 (5 bases). TRBV23-1 is marked as an open reading frame, function uncertain. The CDR3 is 18 residues long. V was trimmed by 2 bases and J by 4 bases, leaving 20 bases between them. CDR3 in DNA: TGCGCCAGCAGTCAAAATGTCCGCGACAGACACTTCACCGGGGAGCTGTTTTTT. This translates into CASSQNVRDRHFTGELFF.

The chain couples TRBV6-6 to TRBJ2-3; D is undetermined. Germline V gives CDR1 MNHNY, CDR2 SVGAGI (reference sequence). The CDR3 is 13 amino acids. The V end was cut by 4 bases, the J end by 4 bases, with 9 bases between. The CDR3 bases are TGTGCCAGCAGTTCCTACCCGGCAGATACGCAGTATTTT. Translation gives CASSSYPADTQYF.

In regard to this clone: Other DNA sequences in the same sample also yield this CDR3. The chain employs TRBV9 and TRBJ1-2; 7 bases align to TRBD1. The CDR3 extends over 13 amino acids. Germline CDR1 reads SGDLS; CDR2 reads YYNGEE. Unmatched junction bases numbered 0, after V lost 1 base and J lost 3 bases. The CDR3 DNA is TGTGCCAGCAGCGTACAGGGGGACTATGGCTACACCTTC. Protein: CASSVQGDYGYTF.

V and J are TRBV5-6 and TRBJ2-7; maybe TRBD1 (6 bases). The CDR3 contains 14 residues. Germline V gives CDR1 SGHDT, CDR2 YYEEEE. Between the trimmed V and J ends, which lost 0 bases and 6 bases, there was a span of 13 bases. The CDR3 DNA reads TGTGCCAGCAGCTTGGCGTCAGGGGATGGCGAGCAGTACTTC. Translated: CASSLASGDGEQYF.

J is TRBJ2-7 and V is TRBV5-4; 9 bases are shared with TRBD1. Germline V CDR1 and CDR2: SGHNT, YYREEE (reference sequence). The J segment lost 5 bases and the V segment lost 0 bases, leaving 6 bases of the junction unmatched. This CDR3 has 15 residues. The CDR3 nucleotides read TGTGCCAGCAGCTTGGTTGGGACAGGGCATAACGAGCAGTACTTC. Amino acid sequence: CASSLVGTGHNEQYF.

The CDR3 spells CASSRSRAGAQPQHF. The DNA of the CDR3 is TGTGCCAGTAGTCGATCCCGTGCAGGGGCCCAGCCCCAGCATTTT. This chain links TRBV19 with TRBJ1-5; D is possibly TRBD1 (6 bases). Trimming cost V 5 bases and J 7 bases, with 18 bases left between them. The CDR3 consists of 15 residues. Per the germline V gene, CDR1 is LNHDA and CDR2 is SQIVND (reference sequence). Full variable domain (outside the CDR3, taken from reference TRBV19 and TRBJ1-5): DGGITQSPKYLFRKEGQNVTLSCEQNLNHDAMYWYRQDPGQGLRLIYYSQIVNDFQKGDIAEGYSVSREKKESFPLTVTSAQKNPTAFYLCASSRSRAGAQPQHFGDGTRLSIL.

The rearrangement links TRBV5-1 to TRBJ2-4; 9 bases fit TRBD2. CDR3 length: 15 residues. Trimming cost V 0 bases and J 5 bases; bases outside gene matches: 3. From germline, CDR1 is SGHRS and CDR2 YFSETQ. This CDR3 reads CASSLVGGRENIQYF. The CDR3 DNA is TGCGCCAGCAGCTTGGTTGGCGGGAGGGAAAACATTCAGTACTTC.

J is TRBJ1-2 and V is TRBV9; D is unclear. The CDR3 extends over 14 amino acids. Between the trimmed V and J ends, which lost 0 bases and 3 bases, there was a span of 9 bases. CDR1 is SGDLS, CDR2 YYNGEE, per germline. CDR3 region: CASSVGVGDYGYTF. The CDR3 region has the DNA TGTGCCAGCAGCGTAGGTGTCGGAGACTATGGCTACACCTTC.

Comments on this clone: Within the sample, other DNA sequences also encode this same CDR3. This chain links TRBV5-6 with TRBJ1-1, with D possibly being TRBD1 (6 bases). Germline lookup yields CDR1 SGHDT and CDR2 YYEEEE. Trimming left V 4 bases short and J 7 bases short, with 11 bases between. The CDR3 spans 12 residues. The CDR3 DNA follows: TGTGCCAGCAGCCCTGGACAGCTTGAAGCTTTCTTT. Its protein is CASSPGQLEAFF.

The chain employs TRBV6-1 and TRBJ1-2; 8 positions match TRBD1. The V and J ends lost 1 base and 4 bases, in that order; junction bases with no gene match: 5. The CDR3 length is 15 residues. Germline assignment: CDR1 MNHNS and CDR2 SASEGT. CDR3 sequence reads: CASSEVGDRRYGYTF. In DNA, the CDR3 is TGTGCCAGCAGTGAAGTCGGGGACAGGCGCTATGGCTACACCTTC.

The chain carries TRBV27 and TRBJ1-1, with no clear D. CDR3 length: 13 amino acids. V was cut by 2 bases and J by 3 bases, with 7 bases left in between. In germline, CDR1 is MNHEY, CDR2 SMNVEV (reference sequence). The CDR3 DNA reads as TGTGCCAGCAGTTTAGCGGAGGACACTGAAGCTTTCTTT. This sequence encodes CASSLAEDTEAFF.

This clone appeared once. The chain recombines TRBV19 with TRBJ1-2; 10 positions agree with TRBD1. CDR1 is LNHDA, CDR2 SQIVND, per germline (reference sequence). V lost 6 bases and J lost 3; bases outside the gene matches: 4. There are 14 residues in the CDR3. The CDR3 region has the DNA TGTGCCAGTAGCTACGGGACAGGGGACTATGGCTACACCTTC. This gives the protein CASSYGTGDYGYTF.

The chain links TRBV6-1 to TRBJ2-7; D gene unclear. The V gene lost 4 bases and the J gene lost 1 base, with 11 bases spanning the gap. CDR1 and CDR2 (germline): MNHNS, SASEGT. The CDR3 is made up of 14 amino acids. In DNA, the CDR3 is TGTGCCAGCAGTGCCGGAACAAGGTCCTACGAGCAGTACTTC. The encoded protein is CASSAGTRSYEQYF.

This clone was detected once. Other DNA variants within this sample encode the same CDR3. The chain links TRBV6-5 to TRBJ1-1, with 7 nucleotides matching TRBD1. There are 14 residues in the CDR3. V lost 5 bases and J lost 2; bases outside the gene matches: 5. Germline CDR1 is MNHEY and CDR2 is SVGAGI. The CDR3 protein is CASSPTGENTEAFF. CDR3 DNA sequence: TGTGCCAGCAGTCCCACAGGGGAAAACACTGAAGCTTTCTTT.

V is TRBV4-1 and J is TRBJ2-4; tentatively, D is TRBD1 (5 bases). The CDR3 spans 18 residues. V shed 0 bases and J shed 4 bases, with 19 bases lying between them. Per the germline V gene, CDR1 is MGHRA and CDR2 is YSYEKL. CDR3 in DNA: TGCGCCAGCAGCCAAGAGGGCAGCACATCGACAGCGAAAAACATTCAGTACTTC. Translating it yields CASSQEGSTSTAKNIQYF.

CDR3 protein: CASSPMGLGDEQYF. DNA of the CDR3: TGTGCCAGCAGTCCCATGGGTCTCGGGGACGAGCAGTACTTC. The rearrangement links TRBV28 to TRBJ2-7, with D tentatively TRBD2 (5 bases). From germline, CDR1 is MDHEN and CDR2 SYDVKM. The CDR3 spans 14 residues. V gave up 5 bases and J gave up 5 bases, with 16 bases separating them.

The chain couples TRBV6-6 to TRBJ2-2; D remains ambiguous. The V end was cut by 5 bases, the J end by 6 bases, with 10 bases between. Looked up from germline, CDR1 is MNHNY and CDR2 is SVGAGI (reference sequence). The CDR3 is 13 residues long. The CDR3 is CASSPLSSGELFF. The CDR3, as DNA: TGTGCCAGCAGTCCTTTGAGCTCCGGGGAGCTGTTTTTT.